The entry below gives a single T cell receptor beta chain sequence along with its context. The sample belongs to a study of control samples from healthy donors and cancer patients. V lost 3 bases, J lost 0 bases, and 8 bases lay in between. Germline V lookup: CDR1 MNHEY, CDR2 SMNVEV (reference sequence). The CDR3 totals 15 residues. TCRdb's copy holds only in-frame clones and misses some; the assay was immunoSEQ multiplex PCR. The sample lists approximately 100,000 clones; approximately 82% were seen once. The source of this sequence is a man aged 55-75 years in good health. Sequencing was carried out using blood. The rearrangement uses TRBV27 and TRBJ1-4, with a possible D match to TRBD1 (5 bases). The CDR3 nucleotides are TGTGCCAGCAGTTTCGTACAGGCAACTAATGAAAAACTGTTTTTT. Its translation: CASSFVQATNEKLFF.